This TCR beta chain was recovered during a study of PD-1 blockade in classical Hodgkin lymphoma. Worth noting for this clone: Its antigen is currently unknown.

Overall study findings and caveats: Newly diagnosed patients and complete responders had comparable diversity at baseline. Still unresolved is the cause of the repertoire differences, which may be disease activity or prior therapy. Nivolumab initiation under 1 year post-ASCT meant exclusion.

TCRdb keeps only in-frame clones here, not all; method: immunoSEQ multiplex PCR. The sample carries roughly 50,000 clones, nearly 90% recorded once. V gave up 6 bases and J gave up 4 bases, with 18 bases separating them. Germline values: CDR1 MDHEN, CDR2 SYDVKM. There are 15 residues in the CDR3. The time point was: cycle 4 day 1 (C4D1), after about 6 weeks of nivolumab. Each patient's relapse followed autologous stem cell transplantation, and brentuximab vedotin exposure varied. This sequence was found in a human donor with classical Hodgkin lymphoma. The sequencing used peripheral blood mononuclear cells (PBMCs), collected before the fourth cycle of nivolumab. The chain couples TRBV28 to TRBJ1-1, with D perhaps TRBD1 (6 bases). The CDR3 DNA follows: TGTGCCAGCAGCACGGGTCGGGAGGGGGGCACTGAAGCTTTCTTT. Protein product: CASSTGREGGTEAFF.